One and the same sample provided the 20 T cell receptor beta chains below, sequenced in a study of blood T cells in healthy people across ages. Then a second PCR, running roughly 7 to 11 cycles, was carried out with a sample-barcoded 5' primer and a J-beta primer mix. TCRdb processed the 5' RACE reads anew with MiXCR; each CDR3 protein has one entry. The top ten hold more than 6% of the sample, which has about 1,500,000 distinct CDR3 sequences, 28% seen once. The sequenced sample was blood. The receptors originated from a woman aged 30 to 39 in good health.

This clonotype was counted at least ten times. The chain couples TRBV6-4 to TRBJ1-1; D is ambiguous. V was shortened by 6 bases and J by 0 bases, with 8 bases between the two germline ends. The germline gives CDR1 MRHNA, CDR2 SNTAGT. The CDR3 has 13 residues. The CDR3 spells CASRGELNTEAFF. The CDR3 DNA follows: TGTGCCAGCAGAGGAGAATTGAACACTGAAGCTTTCTTT.

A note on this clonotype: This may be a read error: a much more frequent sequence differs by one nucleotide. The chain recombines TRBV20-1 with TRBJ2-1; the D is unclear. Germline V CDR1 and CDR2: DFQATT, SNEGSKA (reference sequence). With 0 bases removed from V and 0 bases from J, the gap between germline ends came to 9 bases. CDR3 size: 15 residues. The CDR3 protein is CSARDGGRSYNEQFF. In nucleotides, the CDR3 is TGCAGTGCTAGAGATGGCGGTCGCTCCTACAATGAGCAGTTCTTC.

The CDR3 DNA reads TGTGCCAGCAGCCCCCATTCGGGGACGGCGCCCTACAATGAGCAGTTCTTC. Amino acid sequence: CASSPHSGTAPYNEQFF. This sequence joins TRBV12-3 or TRBV12-4 and TRBJ2-1, with D perhaps being TRBD1 or TRBD2 (5 bases each). This CDR3 has 17 residues. V shed 6 bases and J shed 2 bases, with 20 bases lying between them.

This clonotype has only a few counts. The CDR3 loop is CASRLDRMGLDEQFF. The CDR3 bases are TGTGCCAGCAGACTGGACAGGATGGGGTTGGATGAGCAGTTCTTC. The rearrangement links TRBV12-3 or TRBV12-4 to TRBJ2-1; 7 bases map to TRBD1. J lost 8 bases, V lost 6 bases, and 13 bases had no gene match. The length of the CDR3 is 15 residues.

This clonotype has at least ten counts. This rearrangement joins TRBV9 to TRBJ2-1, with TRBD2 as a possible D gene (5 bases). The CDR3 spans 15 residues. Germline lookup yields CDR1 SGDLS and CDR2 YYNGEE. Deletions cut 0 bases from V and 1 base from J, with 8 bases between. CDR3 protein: CASSVAGESYNEQFF. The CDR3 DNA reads TGTGCCAGCAGCGTAGCCGGGGAGTCCTACAATGAGCAGTTCTTC.

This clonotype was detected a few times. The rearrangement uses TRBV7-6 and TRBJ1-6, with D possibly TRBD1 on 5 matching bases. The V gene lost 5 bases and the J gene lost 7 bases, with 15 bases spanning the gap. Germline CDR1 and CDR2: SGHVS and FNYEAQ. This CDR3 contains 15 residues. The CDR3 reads CASSPVKGLNSPLHF. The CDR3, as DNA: TGTGCCAGCAGCCCAGTCAAGGGGTTGAATTCACCCCTCCACTTT.

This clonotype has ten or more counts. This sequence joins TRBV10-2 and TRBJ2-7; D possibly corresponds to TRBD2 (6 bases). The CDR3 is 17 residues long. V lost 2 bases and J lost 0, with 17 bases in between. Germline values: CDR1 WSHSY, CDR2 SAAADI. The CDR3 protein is CASSELLTNGSSYEQYF. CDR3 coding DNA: TGCGCCAGCAGTGAGCTCCTGACTAACGGGAGCTCCTACGAGCAGTACTTC.

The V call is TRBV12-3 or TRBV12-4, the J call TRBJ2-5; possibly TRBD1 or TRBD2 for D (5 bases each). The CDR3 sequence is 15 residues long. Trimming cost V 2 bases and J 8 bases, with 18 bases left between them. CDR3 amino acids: CASSLRGAMVRTQYF. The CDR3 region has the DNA TGTGCCAGCAGTTTAAGAGGGGCTATGGTTCGTACCCAGTACTTC.

The CDR3 DNA follows: TGTGCCAGCAGTGGACTTACCTATGAGCAGTTCTTC. Its translation: CASSGLTYEQFF. The chain carries TRBV27 and TRBJ2-1, with D perhaps matching TRBD2 (5 bases). V was clipped by 5 bases and J by 8 bases, with 10 bases between them. This CDR3 has 12 amino acids. Germline assignment: CDR1 MNHEY and CDR2 SMNVEV (reference sequence).

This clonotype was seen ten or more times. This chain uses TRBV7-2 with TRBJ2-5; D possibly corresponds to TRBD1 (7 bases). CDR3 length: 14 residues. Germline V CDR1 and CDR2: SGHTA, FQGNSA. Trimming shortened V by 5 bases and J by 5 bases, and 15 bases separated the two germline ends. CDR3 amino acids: CASSERVRGETQYF. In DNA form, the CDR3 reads TGTGCCAGCAGCGAGCGGGTCAGGGGGGAGACCCAGTACTTC.

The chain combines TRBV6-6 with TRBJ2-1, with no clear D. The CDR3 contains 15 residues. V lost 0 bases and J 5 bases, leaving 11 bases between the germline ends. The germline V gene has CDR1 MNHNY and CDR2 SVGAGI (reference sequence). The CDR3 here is CASSYSIGRHNEQFF. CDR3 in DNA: TGTGCCAGCAGTTACTCGATCGGTCGGCACAATGAGCAGTTCTTC.

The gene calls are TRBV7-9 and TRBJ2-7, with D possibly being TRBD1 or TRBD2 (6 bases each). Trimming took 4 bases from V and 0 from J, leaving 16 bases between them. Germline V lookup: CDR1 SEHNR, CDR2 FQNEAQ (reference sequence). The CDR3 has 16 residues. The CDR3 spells CASSSLSGAGSYEQYF. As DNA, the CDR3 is TGTGCCAGCAGCTCCCTCTCGGGGGCGGGCTCCTACGAGCAGTACTTC.

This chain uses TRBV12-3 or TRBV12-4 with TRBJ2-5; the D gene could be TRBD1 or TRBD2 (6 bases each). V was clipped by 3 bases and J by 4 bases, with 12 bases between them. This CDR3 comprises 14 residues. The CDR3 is CASSLKGGPETQYF. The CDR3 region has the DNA TGTGCCAGCAGTTTGAAGGGGGGCCCAGAGACCCAGTACTTC.

DNA for the CDR3: TGTGCCAGCGGCGGTCCCCGGCAAGAGACCCAGTACTTC. The encoded protein is CASGGPRQETQYF. The chain links TRBV21-1 to TRBJ2-5; the D call TRBD1 from the table was never checked on the DNA. TRBV21-1 is a recognized pseudogene. The CDR3 sequence is 13 residues long.

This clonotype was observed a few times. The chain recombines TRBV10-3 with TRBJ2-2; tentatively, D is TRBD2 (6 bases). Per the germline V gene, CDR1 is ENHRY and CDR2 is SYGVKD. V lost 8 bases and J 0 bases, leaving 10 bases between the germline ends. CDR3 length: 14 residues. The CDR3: CAIGAGTNTGELFF. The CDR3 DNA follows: TGTGCCATCGGGGCGGGGACGAACACCGGGGAGCTGTTTTTT.

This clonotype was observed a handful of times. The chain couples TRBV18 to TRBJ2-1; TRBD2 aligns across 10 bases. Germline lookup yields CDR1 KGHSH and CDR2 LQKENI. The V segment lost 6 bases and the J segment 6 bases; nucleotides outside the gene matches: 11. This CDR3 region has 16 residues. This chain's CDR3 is CASSQSGGAMSNEQFF. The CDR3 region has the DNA TGTGCCAGCTCTCAAAGCGGGGGGGCCATGTCCAATGAGCAGTTCTTC.

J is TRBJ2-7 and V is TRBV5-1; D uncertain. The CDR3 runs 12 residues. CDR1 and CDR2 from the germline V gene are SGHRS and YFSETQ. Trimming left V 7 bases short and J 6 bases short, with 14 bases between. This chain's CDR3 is CASQPDSGEQYF. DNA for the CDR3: TGCGCCAGCCAACCTGATAGTGGCGAGCAGTACTTC.

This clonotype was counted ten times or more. The chain's CDR3 is CASSFRGGMETQYF. The DNA of the CDR3 is TGTGCCAGCAGTTTTCGTGGGGGAATGGAGACCCAGTACTTC. The rearrangement joins TRBV12-3 or TRBV12-4 to TRBJ2-5; D may be TRBD1 or TRBD2 (5 bases each). The CDR3 runs to 14 residues. V shed 3 bases and J shed 5 bases, with 13 bases lying between them.

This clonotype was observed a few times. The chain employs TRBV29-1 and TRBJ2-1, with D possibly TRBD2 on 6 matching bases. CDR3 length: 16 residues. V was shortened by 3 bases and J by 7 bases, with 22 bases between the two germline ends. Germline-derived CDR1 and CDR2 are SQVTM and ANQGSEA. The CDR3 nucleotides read TGCAGCGTTGAGGCGTCTGGGCGGGGTGCCTTAAATGAGCAGTTCTTC. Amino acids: CSVEASGRGALNEQFF.

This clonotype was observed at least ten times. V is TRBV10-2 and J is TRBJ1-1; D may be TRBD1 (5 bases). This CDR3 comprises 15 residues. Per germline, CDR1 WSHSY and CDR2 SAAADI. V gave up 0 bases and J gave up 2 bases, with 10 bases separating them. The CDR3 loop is CASSESPGLNTEAFF. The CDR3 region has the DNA TGCGCCAGCAGTGAGTCGCCAGGGTTAAACACTGAAGCTTTCTTT.